The 26 T cell receptor beta chains listed next were all sequenced from one sample in a study of metastatic and nonmetastatic thyroid tumors. TCRdb used MiXCR to call clones anew from the PCR reads. This repertoire shows 43,000 or so clones, under 20% found once; its top ten account for approximately 23%. Ahead of thyroid surgery, no patient had received treatment of any kind. What was sequenced was blood. These receptors all come from a female donor with papillary thyroid cancer or a benign thyroid nodule (not recorded which). Some clones in this sample may be carry-over from other donors' samples.

This clone is labeled medium-sized. This sequence joins TRBV6-1 and TRBJ2-7, with D perhaps matching TRBD1 (6 bases). V was cut by 5 bases and J by 5 bases, with 16 bases left in between. Germline V lookup: CDR1 MNHNS, CDR2 SASEGT. The CDR3 spans 14 residues. DNA of the CDR3: TGTGCCAGCAGTCCCTCAGGGGTCTTCAACGAGCAGTACTTC. Residues: CASSPSGVFNEQYF.

Ten or more counts support this clone. CDR3: CAWSPPVGSTDTQYF. In DNA form, the CDR3 reads TGTGCCTGGAGCCCCCCCGTAGGGAGCACAGATACGCAGTATTTT. The V and J genes are TRBV30 and TRBJ2-3; D remains ambiguous. The length of the CDR3 is 15 residues. CDR1 and CDR2 (germline): GTSNPN, SVGIG (reference sequence). V gave up 3 bases and J gave up 0 bases, with 13 bases separating them.

This clone showed up just a few times. A clone one base away is much larger, so this may be a read error. This chain connects TRBV28 to TRBJ1-4; D is perhaps TRBD1 (6 bases). Germline CDR1 MDHEN, CDR2 SYDVKM. V lost 8 bases and J lost 7, with 20 bases in between. This CDR3 contains 15 residues. The CDR3 here is CASRTGGQGGEKLFF. In nucleotides, the CDR3 is TGTGCCAGCCGTACGGGGGGACAAGGTGGTGAAAAACTGTTTTTT.

This clone was counted at least ten times. The chain carries TRBV5-1 and TRBJ2-7; D not resolved. Per germline, CDR1 SGHRS and CDR2 YFSETQ. The V end was cut by 0 bases, the J end by 2 bases, with 12 bases between. This CDR3 contains 15 residues. CDR3 nucleotide sequence: TGCGCCAGCAGCTTGGGGGCGGCAGGTGCCTACGAGCAGTACTTC. Its protein product is CASSLGAAGAYEQYF.

The table lists this clone with many counts. The chain uses TRBV18 and TRBJ2-3, with 7 bases that match TRBD2. Germline CDR1 reads KGHSH; CDR2 reads LQKENI. Losses at the gene ends were 3 bases for V and 3 bases for J; bases not matched to a gene: 0. The CDR3 consists of 13 residues. The CDR3 nucleotides are TGTGCCAGCTCACCGGGGGGGACAGATACGCAGTATTTT. This translates into CASSPGGTDTQYF.

This clone was picked up many times. The V gene is TRBV20-1, the J gene TRBJ1-1; 7 nucleotides line up with TRBD1. The CDR3 loop spans 13 amino acids. Germline V lookup: CDR1 DFQATT, CDR2 SNEGSKA (reference sequence). V was pared by 2 bases and J by 4 bases, with 4 bases of the junction left unmatched. The CDR3 nucleotides are TGCAGTGCTAGAACAGGGGAAGCCACTGAAGCTTTCTTT. It encodes CSARTGEATEAFF.

This clone rates as medium-sized. The chain combines TRBV6-1 with TRBJ2-3; 8 bases are shared with TRBD1. The V gene end was trimmed by 3 bases and the J gene end by 5 bases; junction bases not matched to a gene: 7. CDR3 size: 15 residues. The germline V gene has CDR1 MNHNS and CDR2 SASEGT. In DNA form, the CDR3 reads TGTGCCAGCAGTGAGAGGGACAGGAAGGGAGATACGCAGTATTTT. This sequence encodes CASSERDRKGDTQYF.

This clone was counted between two and nine times. Its ends do not fully match the called genes, so a read error is possible. The chain joins TRBV12-3 or TRBV12-4 to TRBJ1-1; 7 bases fit TRBD1. The CDR3 sequence is 14 residues long. The CDR3 is CASSSGGLTTESFF. The CDR3 DNA reads TGTGCCAGCAGTTCAGGGGGACTAACCACTGAATCTTTCTTT.

This clone has a count of ten or more. The chain has TRBV6-1 and TRBJ1-2; TRBD1 matches at 7 bases. Germline V gene lookup returns CDR1 MNHNS and CDR2 SASEGT. The length of the CDR3 is 14 residues. Losses at the gene ends were 6 bases for V and 2 bases for J; bases not matched to a gene: 6. CDR3: CASRVGQDNYGYTF. The CDR3 DNA reads TGTGCCAGCAGGGTTGGACAGGACAACTATGGCTACACCTTC.

This clone was detected ten times or more. The rearrangement links TRBV29-1 to TRBJ1-1; the D gene is possibly TRBD1 (5 bases). Trimming left V 6 bases short and J 7 bases short, with 21 bases between. This CDR3 is built from 14 residues. Germline CDR1 is SQVTM and CDR2 is ANQGSEA. The CDR3 here is CSVGGGGGSGEAFF. The CDR3 DNA is TGCAGCGTGGGAGGTGGGGGGGGAAGTGGTGAAGCTTTCTTT. Combining the CDR3 with reference TRBV29-1 and TRBJ1-1 gives the whole variable domain SAVISQKPSRDICQRGTSLTIQCQVDSQVTMMFWYRQQPGQSLTLIATANQGSEATYESGFVIDKFPISRPNLTFSTLTVSNMSPEDSSIYLCSVGGGGGSGEAFFGQGTRLTVV.

Many counts were recorded for this clone. This chain joins TRBV3-1 and TRBJ1-1; the D is unclear. Germline V gene lookup returns CDR1 LGHDT and CDR2 YNNKEL (reference sequence). V shed 1 base and J shed 1 base, with 7 bases lying between them. The CDR3 totals 14 residues. The CDR3 bases are TGTGCCAGCAGCCAAGGACGATCGAACACTGAAGCTTTCTTT. Its translation: CASSQGRSNTEAFF. Drawing the rest from reference TRBV3-1 and TRBJ1-1, the complete variable domain is DTAVSQTPKYLVTQMGNDKSIKCEQNLGHDTMYWYKQDSKKFLKIMFSYNNKELIINETVPNRFSPKSPDKAHLNLHINSLELGDSAVYFCASSQGRSNTEAFFGQGTRLTVV.

The chain combines TRBV5-4 with TRBJ2-6, with 7 bases lining up with TRBD1. This CDR3 is 19 amino acids long. From germline, CDR1 is SGHNT and CDR2 YYREEE (reference sequence). J was trimmed by 0 bases and V by 3 bases; bases with no gene match: 12. The CDR3 nucleotides read TGTGCCAGCAGCTACTACGACACAGGGGAGTACTCTGGGGCCAACGTCCTGACTTTC. Translated, it gives CASSYYDTGEYSGANVLTF.

This clone was counted many times. The genes are TRBV5-4 and TRBJ2-1; 7 bases fit TRBD2. CDR1 and CDR2 from the germline V gene are SGHNT and YYREEE (reference sequence). The CDR3 is made up of 15 amino acids. The trim removed 5 bases at V and 4 bases at J, leaving 9 bases unmatched. CDR3 protein: CASSLGRGGYNEQFF. CDR3 in DNA: TGTGCCAGCAGTCTGGGGAGGGGAGGATACAATGAGCAGTTCTTC.

This clone has ten or more counts. The chain employs TRBV7-7 and TRBJ2-3; 9 bases are a match to TRBD2. Per germline, CDR1 SSHAT and CDR2 FNYEAQ (reference sequence). This CDR3 is built from 14 residues. V lost 5 bases and J lost 8; bases outside the gene matches: 8. The CDR3 DNA sequence: TGTGCCAGCAGCGTGGGACTAGCCACTAGTACGCAGTATTTT. Translated, it gives CASSVGLATSTQYF.

In its sample, this clone was seen many times. V usage is TRBV30 and J usage is TRBJ1-4; 7 nucleotides agree with TRBD1. The germline V gene encodes CDR1 GTSNPN and CDR2 SVGIG (reference sequence). The CDR3 extends over 15 amino acids. Trimming took 1 base from V and 4 from J; bases not matched to a gene: 6. CDR3 nucleotide sequence: TGTGCCTGGAGTGGGAGGGACAGCGATAATGAAAAACTGTTTTTT. This sequence encodes CAWSGRDSDNEKLFF.

This clone was seen only once. The V and J genes are TRBV11-2 and TRBJ2-6; possible D gene TRBD1, 6 bases. Per germline, CDR1 SGHAT and CDR2 FQNNGV. The CDR3 has 18 residues. Trimming stripped 7 bases from V and 0 bases from J, with 19 bases between. In DNA, the CDR3 is TGTGCCAGCATTCGATCCCGGGACACGGACTCTGGGGCCAACGTCCTGACTTTC. This translates into CASIRSRDTDSGANVLTF.

Worth noting for this clone: One end of the junction does not line up with germline, which may come from a read error. Other nucleotide sequences in the sample specify the same CDR3. The chain couples TRBV4-2 to TRBJ2-2; weak D call: TRBD2 (5 bases). The length of the CDR3 is 16 residues. Germline CDR1 is LGHNA and CDR2 is YNFKEQ. CDR3 loop: CASSQLGLRDAGELLF. DNA of the CDR3: TGTGCCAGCAGCCAACTTGGCCTTCGTGACGCCGGGGAGCTGCTTTTT.

This clone was detected many times. The V call is TRBV18, the J call TRBJ2-7; D is unresolved. V was clipped by 3 bases and J by 4 bases, with 13 bases between them. Germline assignment: CDR1 KGHSH and CDR2 LQKENI. This CDR3 is built from 14 residues. The CDR3, as DNA: TGTGCCAGCTCACCCCCAAAGCCAAAGTACGAGCAGTACTTC. It codes for CASSPPKPKYEQYF.

The genes are TRBV6-1 and TRBJ2-1; possible D gene TRBD2, 5 bases. CDR1 is MNHNS, CDR2 SASEGT, per germline. The CDR3 extends over 13 amino acids. The V gene lost 7 bases and the J gene lost 7 bases, with 14 bases spanning the gap. This chain's CDR3 is CASIRILVNEQFF. The CDR3 DNA sequence: TGTGCCAGCATCCGCATACTAGTAAATGAGCAGTTCTTC.

This clone was counted at least ten times. V is TRBV29-1 and J is TRBJ1-1; 8 nucleotides line up with TRBD1. V lost 8 bases to trimming and J lost 8 bases; unmatched junction nucleotides: 10. This CDR3 is built from 12 residues. Germline CDR1 and CDR2: SQVTM and ANQGSEA. The CDR3 region is CSSKGGTGEAFF. For the CDR3, the DNA is TGCAGCTCCAAGGGGGGGACAGGAGAAGCTTTCTTT.

The chain joins TRBV6-1 to TRBJ2-2; 11 bases fit TRBD1. The CDR3 totals 17 residues. V trimming: 1 base; J trimming: 7 bases; junction bases outside the gene matches: 8. Germline V gene data show CDR1 as MNHNS and CDR2 as SASEGT. CDR3 bases: TGTGCCAGCAGTGAAGATTTAGGGACAGGGGGGTACGGGGAGCTGTTTTTT. This codes for CASSEDLGTGGYGELFF.

Many counts were recorded for this clone. The V and J genes are TRBV11-2 and TRBJ1-2, with 7 bases identical to TRBD1. The CDR3 has 14 amino acids. The junction had 9 bases not matched to a gene; V was cut back by 5 bases and J by 6 bases. Looked up from germline, CDR1 is SGHAT and CDR2 is FQNNGV. For the CDR3, the DNA is TGTGCCAGCAGCCGATCGACAGGGATGGATGGCTACACCTTC. Protein sequence: CASSRSTGMDGYTF.

This clone was recorded at least ten times. The gene calls are TRBV6-4 and TRBJ2-7; 9 bases agree with TRBD1. The trim removed 8 bases at V and 6 bases at J, leaving 14 bases unmatched. The germline gives CDR1 MRHNA, CDR2 SNTAGT. This CDR3 has 15 residues. In nucleotides, the CDR3 is TGTGCCAGCTGCGGACCGGGACAGGGAGATACCGAGCAGTACTTC. Its protein product is CASCGPGQGDTEQYF.

There are many counts of this clone. The chain has TRBV3-1 and TRBJ2-6; 8 bases line up with TRBD2. V was clipped by 0 bases and J by 1 base; unmatched bases: 5. CDR1 and CDR2 (germline): LGHDT, YNNKEL (reference sequence). The CDR3 runs to 18 residues. This CDR3 is CASSQEPGGGSGANVLTF. The DNA of the CDR3 is TGTGCCAGCAGCCAAGAACCGGGCGGGGGGTCTGGGGCCAACGTCCTGACTTTC.

Many counts were recorded for this clone. V gene TRBV11-3 combines with J gene TRBJ2-5; 10 nucleotides align to TRBD1. The germline V gene has CDR1 SGHNT and CDR2 YENEEA. This CDR3 has 14 residues. After removal of 5 bases from V and 5 bases from J, the junction contained 5 bases not matched to a gene. The CDR3 DNA is TGTGCCAGCAGCCGACAGGGGGCAGGGGAGACCCAGTACTTC. Translated: CASSRQGAGETQYF.

The rearrangement links TRBV13 to TRBJ1-2; unclear D gene. The CDR3 has 13 residues. CDR1 is PRHDT and CDR2 is FYEKMQ in the germline V gene (reference sequence). The V and J ends lost 8 bases and 4 bases respectively, with 14 bases between them. CDR3: CASLLLPSYGYTF. CDR3 coding DNA: TGTGCCAGCCTCCTCCTACCCTCCTATGGCTACACCTTC. Complete variable domain (other parts from reference TRBV13 and TRBJ1-2): AAGVIQSPRHLIKEKRETATLKCYPIPRHDTVYWYQQGPGQDPQFLISFYEKMQSDKGSIPDRFSAQQFSDYHSELNMSSLELGDSALYFCASLLLPSYGYTFGSGTRLTVV.